The 15 T cell receptor beta chains listed next were all sequenced from one sample in a study of cytomegalovirus exposure and HLA in healthy donors. PCR employed 60 Vbeta and 13 Jbeta primers. Clones were sequenced by immunoSEQ multiplex PCR, and TCRdb holds only the in-frame ones, with some missing. The sample has approximately 150,000 clones; approximately 80% are singletons. Material for sequencing was PBMCs. These receptors all stem from a man between 18 and 29 years old in good health and CMV-seropositive.

The V and J genes are TRBV14 and TRBJ1-2; 7 bases match TRBD1. V trimming: 3 bases; J trimming: 5 bases; junction bases outside the gene matches: 6. The CDR3 is 14 residues long. Germline V CDR1 and CDR2: SGHDN, FVKESK. The chain's CDR3 is CASSQVSGQYGYTF. Here the CDR3 DNA reads TGTGCCAGCAGCCAGGTATCGGGACAGTATGGCTACACCTTC.

V usage is TRBV6-4 and J usage is TRBJ2-7, with 12 bases matching TRBD2. The V gene end was trimmed by 6 bases and the J gene end by 6 bases; junction bases not matched to a gene: 6. CDR3 size: 14 residues. Germline V gene sequence: CDR1 MRHNA, CDR2 SNTAGT. CDR3 in DNA: TGTGCCAGCAGCCCTAGCGGGGGGGCCTCCGAGCAGTACTTC. It yields the protein CASSPSGGASEQYF.

This chain connects TRBV5-5 to TRBJ1-1; D is ambiguous. CDR1 and CDR2 (germline): SGHKS, YYEKEE (reference sequence). CDR3 length equals 14 residues. Trimming shortened V by 0 bases and J by 5 bases, and 11 bases separated the two germline ends. For the CDR3, the DNA is TGTGCCAGCAGCTTGGGACAAGTAGGAACTGAAGCTTTCTTT. It is translated as CASSLGQVGTEAFF.

The chain joins TRBV11-1 to TRBJ2-1; D remains unclear. Germline V gene lookup returns CDR1 SGHAT and CDR2 FQDESV (reference sequence). There are 16 residues in the CDR3. Trimming left V 2 bases short and J 0 bases short, with 11 bases between. CDR3 amino acids: CASSLIARSSYNEQFF. Here the CDR3 DNA reads TGTGCCAGCAGCTTAATAGCCCGGAGCTCCTACAATGAGCAGTTCTTC.

The rearrangement uses TRBV29-1 and TRBJ2-5; TRBD1 agrees at 7 bases. The CDR3 sequence is 14 residues long. CDR1 is SQVTM and CDR2 is ANQGSEA in the germline V gene. The ends lost 5 bases at V and 5 bases at J; junction bases unmatched: 11. CDR3 sequence (DNA): TGCAGCGTTCCACAGGGGTCAGCCCTGGAGACCCAGTACTTC. It encodes CSVPQGSALETQYF.

This sequence joins TRBV7-9 and TRBJ1-1; D is unresolved. The CDR3 runs to 13 residues. The V gene's germline CDR1 is SEHNR and CDR2 FQNEAQ (reference sequence). The V end was cut by 3 bases, the J end by 1 base, with 6 bases between. The CDR3 nucleotides are TGTGCCAGCAGCTTCACAGAGAACACTGAAGCTTTCTTT. Translating it yields CASSFTENTEAFF. Full variable domain (remainder filled in from reference TRBV7-9 and TRBJ1-1): DTGVSQNPRHKITKRGQNVTFRCDPISEHNRLYWYRQTLGQGPEFLTYFQNEAQLEKSRLLSDRFSAERPKGSFSTLEIQRTEQGDSAMYLCASSFTENTEAFFGQGTRLTVV.

The CDR3 sequence: CASRGADYYLDGYTF. The DNA of the CDR3 is TGTGCCAGTAGGGGAGCGGACTACTATTTGGATGGCTACACCTTC. J is TRBJ1-2 and V is TRBV19; no clear D gene. The CDR3 is 15 residues long. V lost 6 bases and J 6 bases, leaving 20 bases between the germline ends. The V gene's germline CDR1 is LNHDA and CDR2 SQIVND (reference sequence). Full variable domain (missing parts from reference TRBV19 and TRBJ1-2): DGGITQSPKYLFRKEGQNVTLSCEQNLNHDAMYWYRQDPGQGLRLIYYSQIVNDFQKGDIAEGYSVSREKKESFPLTVTSAQKNPTAFYLCASRGADYYLDGYTFGSGTRLTVV.

V gene TRBV18 combines with J gene TRBJ1-2; tentatively, D is TRBD1 (5 bases). The CDR3 length is 13 residues. V was cut by 3 bases and J by 4 bases, with 9 bases left in between. Germline V gene lookup returns CDR1 KGHSH and CDR2 LQKENI. CDR3 nucleotide sequence: TGTGCCAGCTCACCCCCGGGACTCTATGGCTACACCTTC. Amino acid sequence: CASSPPGLYGYTF.

J is TRBJ2-1 and V is TRBV29-1, with TRBD1 identical over 8 bases. CDR3 length: 13 amino acids. V shed 7 bases, J shed 3 bases, and the junction held 5 bases outside the gene matches. The germline V gene has CDR1 SQVTM and CDR2 ANQGSEA. The DNA of the CDR3 is TGCAGCGGGGGGACAGGAGGCTACAATGAGCAGTTCTTC. The encoded protein is CSGGTGGYNEQFF.

This chain connects TRBV9 to TRBJ2-2, with TRBD2 as a possible D gene (6 bases). Per germline, CDR1 SGDLS and CDR2 YYNGEE. Trimming pared 3 bases from V and 6 bases from J, leaving 18 bases between. The CDR3 runs to 16 residues. CDR3 loop: CASSDPQRAPAGELFF. CDR3 nucleotide sequence: TGTGCCAGCAGCGACCCGCAGCGGGCCCCCGCCGGGGAGCTGTTTTTT.

This clone was observed a handful of times. V gene TRBV7-9 combines with J gene TRBJ2-3; TRBD2 matches 7 bases. The V and J ends lost 3 bases and 5 bases, in that order; junction bases with no gene match: 5. Germline CDR1 reads SEHNR; CDR2 reads FQNEAQ (reference sequence). CDR3 length: 14 residues. CDR3 residues: CASSFSGAKDTQYF. The DNA for the CDR3 is TGTGCCAGCAGCTTCAGCGGGGCTAAAGATACGCAGTATTTT.

V is TRBV7-2 and J is TRBJ1-5, with D possibly matching TRBD1 (5 bases). Germline lookup yields CDR1 SGHTA and CDR2 FQGNSA. This CDR3 comprises 15 residues. Trimming cost V 3 bases and J 0 bases, with 9 bases left between them. The CDR3: CASSLQGTSNQPQHF. The CDR3 region has the DNA TGTGCCAGCAGCTTGCAGGGTACTAGCAATCAGCCCCAGCATTTT.

CDR3 nucleotide sequence: TGTGCCAGCAGTTTAACTCGGAGCGGGAGCCCCACCGGGGAGCTGTTTTTT. Translation gives CASSLTRSGSPTGELFF. The chain has TRBV27 and TRBJ2-2; 8 nucleotides match TRBD2. This CDR3 has 17 residues. J gave up 4 bases and V 2 bases, and 9 bases lay outside the gene matches. CDR1 and CDR2 (germline): MNHEY, SMNVEV (reference sequence).

The rearrangement links TRBV29-1 to TRBJ1-1, with 9 bases matching TRBD1. This CDR3 has 14 amino acids. The J segment lost 4 bases and the V segment lost 5 bases, leaving 8 bases of the junction unmatched. The V gene's germline CDR1 is SQVTM and CDR2 ANQGSEA. The CDR3 nucleotides read TGCAGCGTTCCGGACAGGGGTATGGCCACTGAAGCTTTCTTT. Translating gives CSVPDRGMATEAFF. Supplemented by reference TRBV29-1 and TRBJ1-1, the full variable domain reads SAVISQKPSRDICQRGTSLTIQCQVDSQVTMMFWYRQQPGQSLTLIATANQGSEATYESGFVIDKFPISRPNLTFSTLTVSNMSPEDSSIYLCSVPDRGMATEAFFGQGTRLTVV.

This clone was seen more than once but under ten times. The chain carries TRBV19 and TRBJ1-1; 7 bases align to TRBD1. Germline CDR1 reads LNHDA; CDR2 reads SQIVND (reference sequence). J was trimmed by 11 bases and V by 7 bases; bases with no gene match: 13. The CDR3 consists of 13 residues. The CDR3 region is CASTPTDRVYAFF. CDR3 DNA sequence: TGTGCCAGTACGCCAACAGACAGGGTCTACGCTTTCTTT.